The clone carrying this T cell receptor (beta chain) was observed a few times. No antigen is known for it. For every subset, genomic DNA was evenly distributed across several immunoSEQ plates. The assay was immunoSEQ multiplex PCR, and TCRdb's table has in-frame clones only and misses some. The table shows about 2.2 million clones, with approximately 94% occurring only once. The data were taken from a study of shared clonotypes between healthy human individuals. Terminally differentiated effector memory CD45RA+ cells were excluded from the naive CD8 cells, which were CD45RO-negative and positively selected for CCR7. Regarding the study as a whole: Sharing of clonotypes among donors was expected to vary with sequencing depth. Few donors limited the genetic and exposure-history diversity represented.

The germline V gene encodes CDR1 SEHNR and CDR2 FQNEAQ (reference sequence). The CDR3 contains 11 residues. V dropped 5 bases and J dropped 10 bases, with 11 bases sitting between them. V usage is TRBV7-9 and J usage is TRBJ1-1, with D possibly TRBD1 on 5 matching bases. Sequencing was carried out using naive CD8+ T cells from PBMCs. The TCR originated in a young man in good health. Some clones in this sample may be carry-over from other donors' samples. Written as DNA, the CDR3 is TGTGCCAGCAGCAACCCAGGGCGAGCTTTCTTT. Its translation is CASSNPGRAFF.